This T cell receptor (beta chain) was observed in a study of blood T cell repertoires in COVID-19. The wider study: Some COVID-19 samples were acute and others convalescent; all came from the United States, Italy and Spain. T cells, B-cell-depleted T cells, or PBMCs provided the cDNA or gDNA that served as material.

There are 18 residues in the CDR3. V was pared by 0 bases and J by 3 bases, with 6 bases of the junction left unmatched. Germline V gene lookup returns CDR1 LGHNA and CDR2 YNFKEQ. The authors' processing: Nucleated cell counts were estimated from reference gene primer amplification. This table comes from immunoSEQ multiplex PCR, and its TCRdb copy is limited to in-frame clones, with some not included. That table furnishes V, J and clone size, whereas the DNA furnished D and trimming. The sample contains over 100,000 clones, 65% to 85% of which appear only once. The sequencing sample was made of peripheral blood. J is TRBJ2-3 and V is TRBV4-2, with TRBD2 matching 13 bases. The TCR originated in a woman aged 70 to 79 with acute or convalescent COVID-19. CDR3 residues: CASSQDLPGLAGTDTQYF. The CDR3 bases are TGTGCCAGCAGCCAAGATCTTCCGGGACTAGCGGGGACAGATACGCAGTATTTT.